This T cell receptor (beta chain) was obtained from a study of patients and donors after allogeneic stem cell transplantation. TCRdb independently ran MiXCR on the RT-PCR reads; one entry per CDR3 protein. The data show over 150,000 distinct CDR3 sequences, with 30% seen just once and approximately 3.5% held by the top ten. Per the germline V gene, CDR1 is SGHRS and CDR2 is YFSETQ. The CDR3 loop spans 12 amino acids. V was trimmed by 1 base and J by 6 bases, leaving 7 bases between them. The chain links TRBV5-1 to TRBJ1-2; tentatively, D is TRBD1 (5 bases). The receptor comes from a human donor who was either an allogeneic HSCT recipient or a stem cell or donor lymphocyte infusion donor (not recorded which). It is not recorded whose cells these are; they may come from a transplant donor. The specimen sequenced was blood, either unsorted or a sorted T cell fraction (not recorded which). CDR3 residues: CASSLRQHGYTF. The CDR3 coding sequence is TGCGCCAGCAGCTTGCGACAGCATGGCTACACCTTC.